This T cell receptor (beta chain) was recorded in a study of CD8 T cells in Susac syndrome. It was with random hexamers that about 0.45 to 1 ug RNA was reverse transcribed. TCRdb used MiXCR to reprocess the immunoSEQ multiplex PCR reads, holding one entry per CDR3 protein. The sample includes more than 150,000 distinct CDR3 sequences, around 94% of them seen just once. The CDR3 is 16 residues long. Per germline, CDR1 SGHDN and CDR2 FVKESK. V dropped 1 base and J dropped 0 bases, with 9 bases sitting between them. The chain recombines TRBV14 with TRBJ2-2; D may be TRBD2 (6 bases). The receptor comes from a human donor in good health. The sequenced sample was CD4+ T cells from PBMCs. The CDR3 region is CASSQAGGSNTGELFF. The CDR3 nucleotides are TGTGCCAGCAGCCAAGCCGGGGGTTCGAACACCGGGGAGCTGTTTTTT.